These T cell receptor beta chains were read from a single sample in a study of blood T cell repertoires in COVID-19. Assay used: immunoSEQ multiplex PCR; TCRdb lists only in-frame clones, some missing. The sample carries about 160,000 clones, 81% recorded once. The sequencing sample was made of PBMCs or T cells enriched from blood (not recorded which). These receptors were taken from a woman in her 40s with acute COVID-19. CDR3s include the opening cysteine and the closing phenylalanine or tryptophan. A D gene is named only where the DNA matches it firmly. A row's size may be missing; if present it is once, few, many or a size class.

J | size | D | V | DNA | CDR3
TRBJ2-1 | NA | NA | TRBV18 | TGTGCCAGCTCACCTCCCCCCGGAGGCCCAAACAATGAGCAGTTCTTC | CASSPPPGGPNNEQFF
TRBJ2-1 | NA | NA | TRBV14 | TGTGCCAGCAGCCAAATCAGCAATGAGCAGTTCTTC | CASSQISNEQFF
TRBJ2-2 | few | NA | TRBV7-3 | TGTGCCAGCAGCTTAGTCACAGGGTCCGGGGAGCTGTTTTTT | CASSLVTGSGELFF
TRBJ1-6 | few | NA | TRBV19 | TGTGCCAGTAGCCCACGGCGGTCCTATAATTCACCCCTCCACTTT | CASSPRRSYNSPLHF
TRBJ2-1 | NA | TRBD2 | TRBV7-3 | TGTGCCAGCAGCTTAAGACTAGCGGGAGAGTACAATGAGCAGTTCTTC | CASSLRLAGEYNEQFF
TRBJ1-5 | NA | TRBD1 | TRBV10-3 | TGTGCCATCAGTAGAGACCCGACAGGGGGCAGCAATCAGCCCCAGCATTTT | CAISRDPTGGSNQPQHF
TRBJ1-1 | once | TRBD1 | TRBV19 | TGTGCCAGTAGTATCAGGGGGCTTGACACTGAAGCTTTCTTT | CASSIRGLDTEAFF
TRBJ1-1 | once | NA | TRBV4-2 | TGTGCCAGCAGCCCCCTCCGCGACACTGAAGCTTTCTTT | CASSPLRDTEAFF
TRBJ1-1 | NA | NA | TRBV10-3 | TGTGCCATCAGTGAGACGCGGGACTCATACACTGAAGCTTTCTTT | CAISETRDSYTEAFF
TRBJ1-3 | NA | NA | TRBV3-1/TRBV3-2 | TGTGCCAGCAGCCCCCCCGGACAAGCTGGAAACACCATATATTTT | CASSPPGQAGNTIYF
TRBJ2-1 | few | NA | TRBV21-1 | TGTGCCAGCAGGGTACGGGTCTACGGATCCTACAATGAGCAGTTCTTC | CASRVRVYGSYNEQFF
TRBJ1-5 | NA | NA | TRBV5-1 | TGCGCCAGCAGCTCAGGGGAAAGGGGTCAGCCCCAGCATTTT | CASSSGERGQPQHF
TRBJ1-2 | NA | TRBD1 | TRBV18 | TGTGCCAGCTCACACGGGACAGGGGATGGCTACACCTTC | CASSHGTGDGYTF
TRBJ2-1 | NA | NA | TRBV7-7 | TGTGCTAGCAGCCCAGAGGGTCTAGCCGGAAACAATGAGCAGTTCTTC | CASSPEGLAGNNEQFF
TRBJ1-6 | NA | TRBD1 | TRBV6-5 | TGTGCCAGCACCTGGACAGGGGCCTCTTCACCCCTCCACTTT | CASTWTGASSPLHF
TRBJ1-1 | NA | NA | TRBV5-1 | TGCGCCAGCAGCTTAGGTCCCCAGGCTTGGAACACTGAAGCTTTCTTT | CASSLGPQAWNTEAFF
TRBJ1-2 | NA | TRBD1 | TRBV19 | TGTGCCAGTAGCATACGACAGGGGAACTATGGCTACACCTTC | CASSIRQGNYGYTF
TRBJ2-1 | NA | TRBD2 | TRBV11-2 | TGTGCCAGCAGCTTAGGGGGGGCTAGCGGGAATATCGGTGAGCAGTTCTTC | CASSLGGASGNIGEQFF
TRBJ1-2 | NA | TRBD1 | TRBV20-1 | TGCAGTGCTAGTTCGGGACAGTACTATGGCTACACCTTC | CSASSGQYYGYTF
TRBJ1-2 | NA | NA | TRBV19 | TGTGCCAGTTCCCCTCAGGGGAGAAACGGCTACACCTTC | CASSPQGRNGYTF
TRBJ2-7 | NA | TRBD2 | TRBV3-1/TRBV3-2 | TGTGCCAGCAGCCATTGGACTAGCGGGAGGCCCTTCTCCTACGAGCAGTACTTC | CASSHWTSGRPFSYEQYF
TRBJ1-2 | NA | TRBD1 | TRBV7-2 | TGTGCCAGCAGCCTTGGACAGGGCGTCTACACCTTC | CASSLGQGVYTF
TRBJ2-1 | NA | NA | TRBV7-9 | TGTGCCAGCGCCGTTTCAGGATGGTCAAATGAGCAGTTCTTC | CASAVSGWSNEQFF
TRBJ1-3 | few | NA | TRBV29-1 | TGCAGCGTTGGGGAGAAACTTGGAAACACCATATATTTT | CSVGEKLGNTIYF
TRBJ2-3 | NA | TRBD2 | TRBV11-1 | TGTGCCAGTAGTAAGCGGGAGGGCACAGATACGCAGTATTTT | CASSKREGTDTQYF
TRBJ2-7 | NA | TRBD1 | TRBV18 | TGTGCCAGCTCACGACAACAGGGGAACGACGAGCAGTACTTC | CASSRQQGNDEQYF
TRBJ2-2 | NA | TRBD2 | TRBV6-5 | TGTGCCAGCCTGGGACTAGCGGGAGACGCCGGGGAGCTGTTTTTT | CASLGLAGDAGELFF
TRBJ1-6 | NA | NA | TRBV5-1 | TGCGCCAGCAGCTTGGTAGAGGGCGTCGGTTCACCCCTCCACTTT | CASSLVEGVGSPLHF
TRBJ2-5 | once | NA | TRBV6-5 | TGTGCCAGCAGTCAATTAGCGGTGAGGGGAGAGACCCAGTACTTC | CASSQLAVRGETQYF
TRBJ2-2 | NA | TRBD1 | TRBV27 | TGTGCCAGCAACCAACAGGGGACCGGGGAGCTGTTTTTT | CASNQQGTGELFF
TRBJ1-1 | NA | TRBD1 | TRBV6-5 | TGTGCCAGCAGTTACTCGAAGGGACAGACTGAAGCTTTCTTT | CASSYSKGQTEAFF
TRBJ2-1 | NA | TRBD2 | TRBV29-1 | TGCAGCGTTGAAAAAGGGACTAGCGGTTCCTCCTACAATGAGCAGTTCTTC | CSVEKGTSGSSYNEQFF
TRBJ2-2 | NA | TRBD2 | TRBV20-1 | TGCAGTGCTAGTGCCGGGACTAGTGACACCGGGGAGCTGTTTTTT | CSASAGTSDTGELFF